The clone carrying this TCR beta chain was recorded a few times. The antigen remains unidentified. With 2 bases removed from V and 5 bases from J, the gap between germline ends came to 5 bases. Germline lookup yields CDR1 SGHNT and CDR2 YYREEE (reference sequence). This CDR3 is 11 amino acids long. The PCR used 60 Vbeta and 13 Jbeta primers. Profiled with immunoSEQ multiplex PCR; TCRdb holds only in-frame clones, not every one. The top ten clones hold about 3% of a sample with roughly 190,000 clones, roughly 81% of them seen once. This sample was included in a study of cytomegalovirus exposure and HLA in healthy donors. Study findings and constraints: Accounts indicate the classifier identified cytomegalovirus status with strong specificity and sensitivity.

The sequenced sample consisted of PBMCs. The chain carries TRBV5-4 and TRBJ2-7; no definite D call. This TCR came from a woman under 40 in good health and CMV-seropositive. This CDR3 is CASSFRNEQYF. Here the CDR3 DNA reads TGTGCCAGCAGCTTTCGTAACGAGCAGTACTTC.